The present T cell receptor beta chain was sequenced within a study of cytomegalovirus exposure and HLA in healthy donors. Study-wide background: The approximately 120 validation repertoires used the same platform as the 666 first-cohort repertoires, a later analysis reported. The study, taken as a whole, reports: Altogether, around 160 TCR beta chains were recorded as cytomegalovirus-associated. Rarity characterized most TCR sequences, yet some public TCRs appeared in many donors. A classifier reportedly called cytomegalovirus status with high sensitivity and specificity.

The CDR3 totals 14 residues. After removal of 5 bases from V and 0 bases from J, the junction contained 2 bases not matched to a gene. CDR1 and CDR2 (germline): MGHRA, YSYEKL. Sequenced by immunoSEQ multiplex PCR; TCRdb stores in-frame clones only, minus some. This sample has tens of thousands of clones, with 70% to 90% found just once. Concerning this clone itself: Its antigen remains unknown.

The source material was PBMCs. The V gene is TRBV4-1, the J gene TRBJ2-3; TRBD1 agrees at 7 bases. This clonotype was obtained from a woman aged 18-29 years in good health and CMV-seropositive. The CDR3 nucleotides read TGCGCCAGCAGCTGGGACAGAAGCACAGATACGCAGTATTTT. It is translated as CASSWDRSTDTQYF.